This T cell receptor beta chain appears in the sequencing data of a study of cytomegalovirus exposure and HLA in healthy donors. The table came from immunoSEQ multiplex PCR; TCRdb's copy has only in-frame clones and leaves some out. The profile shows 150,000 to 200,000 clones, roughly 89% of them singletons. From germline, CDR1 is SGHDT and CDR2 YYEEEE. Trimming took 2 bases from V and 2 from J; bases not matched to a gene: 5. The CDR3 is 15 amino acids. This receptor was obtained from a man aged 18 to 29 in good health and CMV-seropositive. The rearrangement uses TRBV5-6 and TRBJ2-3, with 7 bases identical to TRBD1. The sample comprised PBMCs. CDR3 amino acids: CASSLQGRYTDTQYF. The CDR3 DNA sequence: TGTGCCAGCAGCTTACAGGGGCGGTACACAGATACGCAGTATTTT.